This TCR beta chain was recovered during a study of T cell changes during pregnancy in multiple sclerosis. A single count supports this clone. Profiling relied on immunoSEQ multiplex PCR, and the TCRdb table lists in-frame clones only, not all of them. The sample includes roughly 45,000 clones, approximately 95% of them seen just once. CDR1 is SGHRS, CDR2 YFSETQ, per germline. V was cut by 0 bases and J by 4 bases, with 11 bases left in between. The length of the CDR3 is 14 residues. The chain joins TRBV5-1 to TRBJ2-7, with D perhaps matching TRBD2 (6 bases). This clonotype was obtained from a female donor with multiple sclerosis, enrolled in a pregnancy study. The sample in question was CD8+ T cells from peripheral blood mononuclear cells, obtained in the first trimester of pregnancy. The CDR3: CASSLDGGWYEQYF. The CDR3, as DNA: TGCGCCAGCAGCTTGGATGGGGGGTGGTACGAGCAGTACTTC.